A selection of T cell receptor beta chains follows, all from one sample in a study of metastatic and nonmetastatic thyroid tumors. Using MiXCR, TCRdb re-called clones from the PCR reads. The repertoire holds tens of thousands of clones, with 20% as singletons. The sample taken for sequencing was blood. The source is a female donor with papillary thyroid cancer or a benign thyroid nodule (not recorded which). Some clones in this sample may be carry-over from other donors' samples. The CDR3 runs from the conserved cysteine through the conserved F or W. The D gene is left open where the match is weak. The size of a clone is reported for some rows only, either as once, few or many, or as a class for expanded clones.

CDR3aa: CASSTRDSHNEQFF
CDR3nt: TGTGCCAGCAGTACCCGGGACAGCCACAATGAGCAGTTCTTC
abundance: many
v_gene: TRBV28
d_gene: TRBD1
j_gene: TRBJ2-1

CDR3aa: CASSLRQGPYEQYF
CDR3nt: TGTGCCAGCTCACTAAGACAAGGACCCTACGAGCAGTACTTC
abundance: NA
v_gene: TRBV18
d_gene: NA
j_gene: TRBJ2-7

CDR3aa: CASSQGLAGVETQYF
CDR3nt: TGTGCCAGCAGCCAGGGACTAGCGGGAGTAGAGACCCAGTACTTC
abundance: many
v_gene: TRBV14
d_gene: TRBD2
j_gene: TRBJ2-5

CDR3aa: CASSQESYRRPYTF
CDR3nt: TGTGCCAGCAGCCAAGAATCGTACAGGCGGCCCTACACCTTC
abundance: NA
v_gene: TRBV4-2
d_gene: NA
j_gene: TRBJ1-2

CDR3aa: CASRALAGAGQETQYF
CDR3nt: TGTGCCAGCAGAGCACTAGCGGGAGCGGGGCAAGAGACCCAGTACTTC
abundance: many
v_gene: TRBV25-1
d_gene: TRBD2
j_gene: TRBJ2-5

CDR3aa: CASSLGRILNSPLHF
CDR3nt: TGTGCCAGCAGCTTGGGGAGGATTCTCAACTCACCCCTCCACTTT
abundance: NA
v_gene: TRBV5-6
d_gene: NA
j_gene: TRBJ1-6

CDR3aa: CASSIIAGDVNEQFF
CDR3nt: TGTGCCAGCAGCATCATAGCGGGAGATGTTAATGAGCAGTTCTTC
abundance: many
v_gene: TRBV5-5
d_gene: TRBD2
j_gene: TRBJ2-1

CDR3aa: CASSLAIGASTDTQYF
CDR3nt: TGTGCCAGCAGCTTAGCGATAGGAGCAAGCACAGATACGCAGTATTTT
abundance: many
v_gene: TRBV7-9
d_gene: NA
j_gene: TRBJ2-3

CDR3aa: CASSWTSGSYEQYF
CDR3nt: TGTGCCAGCAGTTGGACTAGCGGGAGTTACGAGCAGTACTTC
abundance: medium-sized
v_gene: TRBV6-1
d_gene: TRBD2
j_gene: TRBJ2-7

CDR3aa: CASSLGGLAGLSYEQYF
CDR3nt: TGCGCCAGCAGCTTGGGAGGACTAGCGGGGCTCTCCTACGAGCAGTACTTC
abundance: many
v_gene: TRBV5-1
d_gene: TRBD2
j_gene: TRBJ2-7

CDR3aa: CASSYSRSQGRPEAFF
CDR3nt: TGTGCCAGCAGTTACTCCCGATCACAGGGTAGACCTGAAGCTTTCTTT
abundance: NA
v_gene: TRBV6-2/TRBV6-3
d_gene: NA
j_gene: TRBJ1-1

CDR3aa: CSARDRAGEGQETQYF
CDR3nt: TGCAGTGCTAGAGATCGGGCAGGCGAAGGCCAAGAGACCCAGTACTTC
abundance: NA
v_gene: TRBV20-1
d_gene: NA
j_gene: TRBJ2-5

CDR3aa: CASSLVRAAVYGYTF
CDR3nt: TGTGCCAGCAGCTTAGTAAGGGCAGCTGTCTATGGCTACACCTTC
abundance: NA
v_gene: TRBV7-2
d_gene: NA
j_gene: TRBJ1-2

CDR3aa: CASTRSSYGYTF
CDR3nt: TGTGCCAGCACAAGATCCTCATATGGCTACACCTTC
abundance: medium-sized
v_gene: TRBV28
d_gene: NA
j_gene: TRBJ1-2

CDR3aa: CASSVYEVKLGSPLHF
CDR3nt: TGTGCCAGCAGCGTCTACGAGGTAAAACTGGGATCACCCCTCCACTTT
abundance: NA
v_gene: TRBV5-6
d_gene: NA
j_gene: TRBJ1-6

CDR3aa: CAIRNRDNTEAFF
CDR3nt: TGTGCCATCAGGAACCGGGACAACACTGAAGCTTTCTTT
abundance: many
v_gene: TRBV10-3
d_gene: NA
j_gene: TRBJ1-1

CDR3aa: CSARTLLRNEQFF
CDR3nt: TGCAGTGCTAGGACTTTGCTTCGCAATGAGCAGTTCTTC
abundance: many
v_gene: TRBV20-1
d_gene: NA
j_gene: TRBJ2-1

CDR3aa: CASSADRASPLQF
CDR3nt: TGTGCCAGCAGTGCGGACAGGGCCTCACCCCTACAATTT
abundance: few
v_gene: TRBV28
d_gene: TRBD1
j_gene: TRBJ1-6

CDR3aa: CASSIGSTGGVYGYTF
CDR3nt: TGTGCCAGCAGCATAGGATCTACAGGGGGCGTCTATGGCTACACCTTC
abundance: NA
v_gene: TRBV9
d_gene: TRBD1
j_gene: TRBJ1-2

CDR3aa: CASIPTPFSTLRIGNTIYF
CDR3nt: TGTGCCAGTATTCCTACCCCTTTCTCTACTCTTCGGATCGGAAACACCATATATTTT
abundance: many
v_gene: TRBV19
d_gene: NA
j_gene: TRBJ1-3

CDR3aa: CASNRRLTGGHEQYF
CDR3nt: TGTGCCAGCAACCGACGGTTGACAGGGGGGCACGAGCAGTACTTC
abundance: NA
v_gene: TRBV2
d_gene: TRBD1
j_gene: TRBJ2-7

CDR3aa: CASSFGETQYF
CDR3nt: TGTGCCAGCAGTTTTGGGGAGACCCAGTACTTC
abundance: NA
v_gene: TRBV28
d_gene: NA
j_gene: TRBJ2-5

CDR3aa: CASSQDHQGYNEQFF
CDR3nt: TGCGCCAGCAGCCAAGATCACCAAGGTTACAATGAGCAGTTCTTC
abundance: many
v_gene: TRBV4-3
d_gene: NA
j_gene: TRBJ2-1